Shown below are 18 T cell receptor beta chains from a single sample sequenced in a study of shared clonotypes between healthy human individuals. Sequenced by immunoSEQ multiplex PCR; TCRdb stores in-frame clones only, minus some. Of fewer than 600,000 clones listed, less than 85% are singletons. Sequencing was performed on PBMCs. The receptors come from a woman aged 40 to 50 in good health. Some clones in this sample may be carry-over from other donors' samples.

The rearrangement joins TRBV7-9 to TRBJ1-1, with D hard to call. Trimming pared 10 bases from V and 0 bases from J, leaving 9 bases between. The CDR3 length is 12 residues. Germline V gene sequence: CDR1 SEHNR, CDR2 FQNEAQ (reference sequence). CDR3 region: CATTGLNTEAFF. The CDR3 DNA follows: TGTGCCACCACGGGCCTGAACACTGAAGCTTTCTTT.

This chain uses TRBV4-2 with TRBJ1-1; a weak D match, TRBD1 (5 bases). CDR3 length: 13 amino acids. V lost 0 bases and J 8 bases, leaving 10 bases between the germline ends. CDR1 and CDR2 (germline): LGHNA, YNFKEQ. CDR3 sequence (DNA): TGTGCCAGCAGCCAAGATCGGGCAGGGGAAGCTTTCTTT. It specifies CASSQDRAGEAFF.

The V and J genes are TRBV29-1 and TRBJ2-3, with a possible D match to TRBD2 (6 bases). CDR1 is SQVTM, CDR2 ANQGSEA, per germline. This CDR3 is built from 15 residues. With 4 bases removed from V and 2 bases from J, the gap between germline ends came to 16 bases. The CDR3 DNA is TGCAGCGTTGTATTGGCAGGAGGGACCACAGATACGCAGTATTTT. It encodes CSVVLAGGTTDTQYF.

Concerning this clone: The same CDR3 also results from other DNA sequences found in this sample. The gene calls are TRBV9 and TRBJ2-2, with D unclear. The CDR3 spans 15 residues. The V gene's germline CDR1 is SGDLS and CDR2 YYNGEE. V shed 0 bases and J shed 2 bases, with 8 bases lying between them. The CDR3 is CASSVGPANTGELFF. The CDR3 DNA follows: TGTGCCAGCAGCGTAGGTCCGGCCAACACCGGGGAGCTGTTTTTT.

The count of this clone is one. The V and J genes are TRBV19 and TRBJ1-2; TRBD1 matches at 12 bases. The CDR3 runs to 15 residues. Germline V gives CDR1 LNHDA, CDR2 SQIVND (reference sequence). Trimming removed 8 bases from V and 8 bases from J; junction bases left unmatched: 12. The CDR3, as DNA: TGTGCCAGTCGCGAGGTGGGACAGGGGGCGAAAGGCTACACCTTC. The encoded protein is CASREVGQGAKGYTF.

This clone was recorded once. The V and J genes are TRBV7-7 and TRBJ2-5, with no clear D. Trimming removed 3 bases at V and 0 bases at J, with 8 bases between. The length of the CDR3 is 14 residues. CDR1 is SSHAT and CDR2 is FNYEAQ in the germline V gene (reference sequence). In DNA, the CDR3 is TGTGCCAGCAGCTTTCTAGGGAACCAAGAGACCCAGTACTTC. Encoded protein: CASSFLGNQETQYF.

The gene calls are TRBV7-2 and TRBJ2-7; D is unresolved. The CDR3 sequence is 10 residues long. V lost 5 bases and J lost 4, with 3 bases in between. CDR1 and CDR2 (germline): SGHTA, FQGNSA. CDR3 region: CASSNYEQYF. Written as DNA, the CDR3 is TGTGCCAGCAGCAATTACGAGCAGTACTTC.

CDR3 amino acids: CASSEVQGLYTGELFF. DNA of the CDR3: TGTGCCAGCAGTGAAGTTCAGGGGCTCTACACCGGGGAGCTGTTTTTT. V and J are TRBV6-1 and TRBJ2-2; D possibly corresponds to TRBD1 (6 bases). Germline V lookup: CDR1 MNHNS, CDR2 SASEGT. V shed 1 base and J shed 3 bases, with 12 bases lying between them. The CDR3 is 16 amino acids.

The rearrangement uses TRBV27 and TRBJ2-7, with 9 bases aligning to TRBD1. This CDR3 contains 15 residues. CDR1 is MNHEY, CDR2 SMNVEV, per germline (reference sequence). The junction had 7 bases not matched to a gene; V was cut back by 5 bases and J by 2 bases. The DNA for the CDR3 is TGTGCCAGCAGTCCACGGACAGGGGCAACCTACGAGCAGTACTTC. Translating gives CASSPRTGATYEQYF.

The chain joins TRBV5-5 to TRBJ2-1; 7 bases are shared with TRBD2. V lost 0 bases, J lost 10 bases, and 19 bases stayed unmatched. Germline lookup yields CDR1 SGHKS and CDR2 YYEKEE (reference sequence). The CDR3 contains 18 residues. For the CDR3, the DNA is TGTGCCAGCAGCTTGGGGTATTCGATTGCGGCGGGAGAGGGCGAGCAGTTCTTC. It is translated as CASSLGYSIAAGEGEQFF.

CDR3 DNA: TGTGCCAGCAGCATAAACGAACTAGTGGGAGGCTACAATGAGCAGTTCTTC. Encoded protein: CASSINELVGGYNEQFF. The rearrangement uses TRBV4-2 and TRBJ2-1; perhaps TRBD2 as D (6 bases). Germline CDR1 LGHNA, CDR2 YNFKEQ. This CDR3 comprises 17 residues. The V end was cut by 5 bases, the J end by 3 bases, with 20 bases between.

The rearrangement joins TRBV5-6 to TRBJ2-3; 7 nucleotides agree with TRBD2. Per germline, CDR1 SGHDT and CDR2 YYEEEE. The CDR3 totals 17 residues. The V and J ends lost 4 bases and 2 bases, in that order; junction bases with no gene match: 13. The CDR3 bases are TGTGCCAGCAGCCTGTCCTCGGGAGGAGTTGCCACAGATACGCAGTATTTT. Its translation: CASSLSSGGVATDTQYF.

The CDR3 here is CASSLAPSRQTNTGELFF. CDR3 sequence (DNA): TGTGCCAGCAGCTTAGCGCCCTCCCGACAGACGAACACCGGGGAGCTGTTTTTT. The chain uses TRBV7-9 and TRBJ2-2; the D gene is possibly TRBD1 (5 bases). Germline loops: CDR1 SEHNR, CDR2 FQNEAQ (reference sequence). V was shortened by 0 bases and J by 0 bases, with 14 bases between the two germline ends. This CDR3 is built from 18 residues.

V usage is TRBV18 and J usage is TRBJ2-3; no clear D. The germline V gene encodes CDR1 KGHSH and CDR2 LQKENI. Trimming shortened V by 2 bases and J by 2 bases, and 8 bases separated the two germline ends. The CDR3 extends over 14 amino acids. The CDR3 spells CASSPSTFTDTQYF. As DNA, the CDR3 is TGTGCCAGCTCACCATCAACCTTCACAGATACGCAGTATTTT.

Notes on this clone: Mismatch with germline at one junction end may stem from a read error. This rearrangement joins TRBV6-6 to TRBJ1-5; D gene unclear. Germline V lookup: CDR1 MNHNY, CDR2 SVGAGI (reference sequence). The CDR3 is 9 amino acids. The DNA for the CDR3 is TGTGCCAGCAGTGATCCATTGGATTTT. Its translation is CASSDPLDF.

The V and J genes are TRBV23-1 and TRBJ1-5; D uncertain. TRBV23-1 is assigned to the ORF class and has an uncertain function. The V end lost 0 bases, the J end lost 3 bases, and 9 bases lay between the germline ends. CDR3 length equals 15 residues. The DNA of the CDR3 is TGCGCCAGCAGTCAATCGTCGGCAGACAATCAGCCCCAGCATTTT. The encoded protein is CASSQSSADNQPQHF.

This clone was seen more than once but under ten times. The chain joins TRBV7-9 to TRBJ1-2, with D possibly TRBD1 on 5 matching bases. Germline V gene sequence: CDR1 SEHNR, CDR2 FQNEAQ (reference sequence). The CDR3 contains 12 residues. V lost 5 bases and J lost 7, with 11 bases in between. The CDR3: CASSTGDRGYTF. CDR3 nucleotides: TGTGCCAGCAGCACGGGGGACCGTGGCTACACCTTC.

This clone was observed a few times. Other DNA variants within this sample encode the same CDR3. The gene calls are TRBV19 and TRBJ2-7; TRBD1 or TRBD2 may be the D gene (5 bases each). Looked up from germline, CDR1 is LNHDA and CDR2 is SQIVND (reference sequence). CDR3 length equals 11 residues. V was cut by 9 bases and J by 3 bases, with 9 bases left in between. The CDR3 loop is CASDGGYEQYF. CDR3 nucleotide sequence: TGTGCCAGCGATGGGGGCTACGAGCAGTACTTC.